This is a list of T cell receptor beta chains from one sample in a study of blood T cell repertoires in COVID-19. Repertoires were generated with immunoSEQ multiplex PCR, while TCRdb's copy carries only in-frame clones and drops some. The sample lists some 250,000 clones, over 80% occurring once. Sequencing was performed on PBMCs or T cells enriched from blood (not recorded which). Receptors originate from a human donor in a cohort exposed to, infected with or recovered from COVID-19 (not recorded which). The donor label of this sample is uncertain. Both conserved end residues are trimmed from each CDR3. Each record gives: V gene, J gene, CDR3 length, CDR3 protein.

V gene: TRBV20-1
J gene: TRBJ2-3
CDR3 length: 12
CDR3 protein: SASSGWGTDTQY

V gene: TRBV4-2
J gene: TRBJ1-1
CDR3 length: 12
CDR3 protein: ASSHGEGVTEAF

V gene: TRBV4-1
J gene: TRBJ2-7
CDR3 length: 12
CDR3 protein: ASSQADRTYEQY

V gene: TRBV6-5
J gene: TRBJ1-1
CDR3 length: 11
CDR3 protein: ASSYGRGTEAF

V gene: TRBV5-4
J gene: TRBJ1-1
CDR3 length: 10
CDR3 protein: ASRAVNTEAF

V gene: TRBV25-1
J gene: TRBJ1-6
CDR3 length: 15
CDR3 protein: ASSEFQDSSYNSPLH

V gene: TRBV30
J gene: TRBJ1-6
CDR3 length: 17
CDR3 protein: AWSVPDIRRAAYNSPLH

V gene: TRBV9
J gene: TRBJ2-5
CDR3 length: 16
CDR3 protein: ASSPQRGTSGNQETQY

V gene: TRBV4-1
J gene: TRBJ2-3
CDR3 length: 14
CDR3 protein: ASSQVRLVRTDTQY

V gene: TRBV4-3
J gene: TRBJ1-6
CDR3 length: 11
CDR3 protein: ASSPPHRSPLH

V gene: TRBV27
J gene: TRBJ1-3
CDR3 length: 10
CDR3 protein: ASSLRGNTIY

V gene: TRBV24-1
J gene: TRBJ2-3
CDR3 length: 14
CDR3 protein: ATSEPSGTFGDTQY

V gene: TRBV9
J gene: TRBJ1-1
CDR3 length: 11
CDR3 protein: ASSVADNTEAF

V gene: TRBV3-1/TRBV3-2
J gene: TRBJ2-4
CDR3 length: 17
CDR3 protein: ASSQDRPGRELAKNIQY

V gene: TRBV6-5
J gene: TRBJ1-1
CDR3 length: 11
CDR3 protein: ASRRNWNTEAF

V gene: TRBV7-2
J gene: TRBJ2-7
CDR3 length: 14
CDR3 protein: ASSSHLSGGAYEQY

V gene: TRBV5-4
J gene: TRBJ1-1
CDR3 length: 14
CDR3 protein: ASSLATGGLNTEAF

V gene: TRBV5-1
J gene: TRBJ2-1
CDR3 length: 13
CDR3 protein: ASSLAPDSYNEQF

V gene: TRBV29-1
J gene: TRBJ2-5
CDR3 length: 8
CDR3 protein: SVDEETQY

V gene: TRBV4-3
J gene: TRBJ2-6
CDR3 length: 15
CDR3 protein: ASSQVNRGSGANVLT

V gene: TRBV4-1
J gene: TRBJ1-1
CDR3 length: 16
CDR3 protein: ASSQGLRGYRGFGEAF

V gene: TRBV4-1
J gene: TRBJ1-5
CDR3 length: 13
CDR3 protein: ASSQNAGENQPQH

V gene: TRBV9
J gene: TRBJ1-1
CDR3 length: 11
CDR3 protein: ASSVYIGDEAF

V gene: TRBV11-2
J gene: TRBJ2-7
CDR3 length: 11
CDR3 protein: ASRGTRSYEQY

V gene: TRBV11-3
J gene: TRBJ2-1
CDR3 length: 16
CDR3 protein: ASSLAPSGLAGSAEQF

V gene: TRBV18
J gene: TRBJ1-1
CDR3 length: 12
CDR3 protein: ASSPKGENTEAF

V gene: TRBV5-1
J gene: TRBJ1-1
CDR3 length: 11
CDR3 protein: ASSLGMNTEAF

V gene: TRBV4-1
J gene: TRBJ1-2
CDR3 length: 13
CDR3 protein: ASSQVRDRAYGYT

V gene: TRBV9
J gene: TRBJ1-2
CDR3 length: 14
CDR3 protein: ASSAEKARGGNGYT

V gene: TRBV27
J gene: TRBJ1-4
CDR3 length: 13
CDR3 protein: ASSLGAREVEKLF

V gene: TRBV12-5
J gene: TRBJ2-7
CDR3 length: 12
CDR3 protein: ASGSGLLDFQQY

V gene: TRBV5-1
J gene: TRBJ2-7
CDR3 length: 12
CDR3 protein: ASSAGLVFYEQY

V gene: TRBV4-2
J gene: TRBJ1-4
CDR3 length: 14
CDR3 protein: ASSLNTGAKDEKLF

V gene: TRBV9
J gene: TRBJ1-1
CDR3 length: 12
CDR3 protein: ASSPQGGYTEAF

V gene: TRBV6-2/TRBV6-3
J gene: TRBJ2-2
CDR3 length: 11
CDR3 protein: ASSDRNTGELF

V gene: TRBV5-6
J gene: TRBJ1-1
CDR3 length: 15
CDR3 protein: ASSFRTPGPGGTEAF

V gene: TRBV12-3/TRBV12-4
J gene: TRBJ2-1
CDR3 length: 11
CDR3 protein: ASSPRRDNEQF

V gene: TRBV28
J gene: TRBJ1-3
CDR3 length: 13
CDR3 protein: ASRSKQTAGNTIY

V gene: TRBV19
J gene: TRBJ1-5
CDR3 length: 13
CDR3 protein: ASSLRDSPNQPQH